The 13 T cell receptor beta chains below come from one sample, sequenced in a study of neoadjuvant anti-PD-1 for oral cavity cancer. Only in-frame clones appear in the TCRdb table, and some are missing; sequencing was by immunoSEQ multiplex PCR. The top ten clones hold 4.8% of a sample with approximately 43,000 clones, 77% of them seen once. Time point: after neoadjuvant nivolumab, at surgical resection. The material was PBMCs, obtained after nivolumab (anti-PD-1) treatment. The receptor source for this set is a person between 40 and 79 years old with oral cavity squamous cell carcinoma.

The rearrangement uses TRBV5-8 and TRBJ1-5; no definite D call. The CDR3 extends over 15 amino acids. V lost 0 bases, J lost 1 base, and 8 bases lay in between. The germline V gene has CDR1 SGHTS and CDR2 YDEGEE. CDR3 DNA sequence: TGTGCCAGCAGCTTGGCGCAGAAAAGCAATCAGCCCCAGCATTTT. Protein: CASSLAQKSNQPQHF.

The gene calls are TRBV2 and TRBJ2-3, with D maybe TRBD1 (5 bases). Germline loops: CDR1 SNHLY, CDR2 FYNNEI. This CDR3 contains 11 residues. The V gene lost 11 bases and the J gene lost 1 base, with 7 bases spanning the gap. The chain's CDR3 is CAGAGTDTQYF. The CDR3 region has the DNA TGTGCCGGGGCAGGCACAGATACGCAGTATTTT.

The chain combines TRBV6-5 with TRBJ2-7; tentatively, D is TRBD2 (6 bases). The V end lost 0 bases, the J end lost 3 bases, and 6 bases lay between the germline ends. The CDR3 totals 13 residues. Germline lookup yields CDR1 MNHEY and CDR2 SVGAGI. This chain's CDR3 is CASSYSRGYEQYF. Written as DNA, the CDR3 is TGTGCCAGCAGTTACTCGCGGGGCTACGAGCAGTACTTC.

The rearrangement links TRBV5-4 to TRBJ2-7; 7 bases fit TRBD1. Germline lookup yields CDR1 SGHNT and CDR2 YYREEE (reference sequence). The V segment lost 2 bases and the J segment 3 bases; nucleotides outside the gene matches: 8. The CDR3 is made up of 15 amino acids. CDR3 in DNA: TGTGCCAGCAGCTTACCGGGACAGAGACTCTACGAGCAGTACTTC. Residues: CASSLPGQRLYEQYF.

This clone was picked up one time. The chain joins TRBV28 to TRBJ1-5; D gene ambiguous. The V gene's germline CDR1 is MDHEN and CDR2 SYDVKM. The CDR3 extends over 13 amino acids. Trimming took 4 bases from V and 7 from J, leaving 11 bases between them. The CDR3 DNA follows: TGTGCCAGCAGTTCCCCCGTGCCCCAGCCCCAGCATTTT. Its translation is CASSSPVPQPQHF.

This rearrangement joins TRBV11-2 to TRBJ2-1; no firm D call. Germline V gene sequence: CDR1 SGHAT, CDR2 FQNNGV. V gave up 4 bases and J gave up 4 bases, with 14 bases separating them. There are 15 residues in the CDR3. CDR3 amino acids: CASSSRTATYNEQFF. CDR3 in DNA: TGTGCCAGCAGCTCCCGGACGGCGACGTACAATGAGCAGTTCTTC.

The V call is TRBV9, the J call TRBJ2-2; TRBD2 aligns across 14 bases. V lost 0 bases to trimming and J lost 4 bases; unmatched junction nucleotides: 11. Germline CDR1 reads SGDLS; CDR2 reads YYNGEE. The CDR3 totals 20 residues. The CDR3 spells CASSVVRLAGGPGSTGELFF. CDR3 nucleotides: TGTGCCAGCAGCGTAGTTCGACTAGCGGGAGGGCCGGGGTCCACCGGGGAGCTGTTTTTT. Together with reference TRBV9 and TRBJ2-2, the CDR3 gives the full variable domain: DSGVTQTPKHLITATGQRVTLRCSPRSGDLSVYWYQQSLDQGLQFLIQYYNGEERAKGNILERFSAQQFPDLHSELNLSSLELGDSALYFCASSVVRLAGGPGSTGELFFGEGSRLTVL.

J is TRBJ2-5 and V is TRBV7-6, with D unclear. CDR1 SGHVS and CDR2 FNYEAQ come from the germline V gene. V was pared by 5 bases and J by 5 bases, with 6 bases between. CDR3 length equals 11 residues. The CDR3 protein is CASSAQETQYF. Here the CDR3 DNA reads TGTGCCAGCAGCGCCCAGGAGACCCAGTACTTC. Based on the CDR3 plus reference TRBV7-6 and TRBJ2-5, the full variable domain is GAGVSQSPRYKVTKRGQDVALRCDPISGHVSLYWYRQALGQGPEFLTYFNYEAQQDKSGLPNDRFSAERPEGSISTLTIQRTEQRDSAMYRCASSAQETQYFGPGTRLLVL.

This chain links TRBV6-5 with TRBJ1-2; TRBD1 matches 8 bases. The J segment lost 7 bases and the V segment lost 2 bases, leaving 0 bases of the junction unmatched. The CDR3 extends over 12 amino acids. The germline V gene has CDR1 MNHEY and CDR2 SVGAGI. The CDR3 reads CASSYGQGGYTF. CDR3 bases: TGTGCCAGCAGTTACGGACAGGGTGGCTACACCTTC.

J is TRBJ1-6 and V is TRBV5-1; D unresolved. In germline, CDR1 is SGHRS, CDR2 YFSETQ. Trimming shortened V by 2 bases and J by 0 bases, and 15 bases separated the two germline ends. The CDR3 has 18 amino acids. The CDR3 bases are TGCGCCAGCAGCTTCGATCCCCCCTCCGGCTCCTATAATTCACCCCTCCACTTT. Its protein is CASSFDPPSGSYNSPLHF.

This chain joins TRBV25-1 and TRBJ1-2; D remains ambiguous. The CDR3 runs to 13 residues. Germline CDR1 is MGHDK and CDR2 is SYGVNS. V gave up 3 bases and J gave up 8 bases, with 13 bases separating them. CDR3 DNA: TGTGCCAGCAGTGATTATGAGGTGCGAGGCTACACCTTC. Encoded protein: CASSDYEVRGYTF.

V is TRBV2 and J is TRBJ1-5; unclear D gene. This CDR3 has 15 amino acids. Germline V gives CDR1 SNHLY, CDR2 FYNNEI. Between the trimmed V and J ends, which lost 2 bases and 0 bases, there was a span of 8 bases. In DNA, the CDR3 is TGTGCCAGCAGTGAAACAGAGAATAGCAATCAGCCCCAGCATTTT. As protein: CASSETENSNQPQHF.

V and J are TRBV6-5 and TRBJ1-4, with 7 bases fitting TRBD1. CDR1 is MNHEY, CDR2 SVGAGI, per germline. After removal of 10 bases from V and 4 bases from J, the junction contained 6 bases not matched to a gene. CDR3 length: 13 amino acids. The CDR3, as DNA: TGTGCCACAAGGCCAGGGGGTAATGAAAAACTGTTTTTT. Translation gives CATRPGGNEKLFF.